These T cell receptor beta chains were read from a single sample in a study of T cells in Graves' hyperthyroidism and ophthalmopathy. TCRdb fed the multiplex PCR reads into MiXCR, producing one record per CDR3 protein. Here the sample spans approximately 360,000 distinct CDR3 sequences, just under 25% being singletons. Input material: blood. The receptors here all came from a man aged 45-60 years with Graves' hyperthyroidism. Both conserved end residues are part of each CDR3.

TRBV6-2/TRBV6-3 CASSFRTSGSFSYEQYF
TRBV27 CASSSASSRTSTDTQYF
TRBV29-1 CSVRDMNTEAFF
TRBV2 CASSPLTGPTNEKLFF
TRBV29-1 CSVETGTWTSRSYNEQFF
TRBV29-1 CSVVGLAGGPGETQYF
TRBV7-9 CASSLGGGGENIQYF
TRBV27 CASSPYLLAGGGGGELFF
TRBV30 CAWSVTYEQYF
TRBV6-5 CASSYRDGYEQYF
TRBV19 CASSTLTGFTEAFF
TRBV5-1 CASNKGTEETQYF
TRBV7-3 CASSSPPNEQYF
TRBV18 CASSPGWNTGELFF
TRBV20-1 CSASSASNYGYTF
TRBV5-1 CASSFVAGEDNEQFF
TRBV12-3/TRBV12-4 CASSSPRLAKNIQYF
TRBV5-5 CASSSLAGVENEQFF
TRBV24-1 CATSDPADVGVSTDTQYF
TRBV10-2 CASSGTVGAYEQYF
TRBV5-1 CASSLEGTNQPQHF
TRBV20-1 CSASSMTYTDTQYF
TRBV10-2 CASRSLAGVIEQYF
TRBV2 CASREQGNSYEQYF